This T cell receptor beta chain was identified during a study of blood T cells in healthy people across ages. Findings and limits, study-wide: It was not possible, with unsorted PBMCs, to conclusively compare naive and antigen-experienced cells.

The study drew donors from healthy Caucasian individuals in Russia aged roughly 6 to 95. This CDR3 region has 14 residues. Germline V gives CDR1 DFQATT, CDR2 SNEGSKA (reference sequence). The V gene lost 4 bases and the J gene lost 0 bases, with 10 bases spanning the gap. Remarks on this clonotype: Its antigen is not identified.

Primers used in a second PCR of roughly 6 to 11 cycles were a sample-barcoded 5' primer and a J-beta primer mix. From the 5' RACE reads, TCRdb called clonotypes with MiXCR, one entry per CDR3 protein. This table holds hundreds of thousands of distinct CDR3 sequences, roughly 60% found once. The J gene is TRBJ2-1, the V gene TRBV20-1; D may be TRBD1 (6 bases). What was sequenced was blood. This TCR was sampled from a man aged 30-40 years in good health. This chain's CDR3 is CSANRAGSYNEQFF. The CDR3 nucleotides are TGCAGTGCTAACAGGGCTGGCTCCTACAATGAGCAGTTCTTC.